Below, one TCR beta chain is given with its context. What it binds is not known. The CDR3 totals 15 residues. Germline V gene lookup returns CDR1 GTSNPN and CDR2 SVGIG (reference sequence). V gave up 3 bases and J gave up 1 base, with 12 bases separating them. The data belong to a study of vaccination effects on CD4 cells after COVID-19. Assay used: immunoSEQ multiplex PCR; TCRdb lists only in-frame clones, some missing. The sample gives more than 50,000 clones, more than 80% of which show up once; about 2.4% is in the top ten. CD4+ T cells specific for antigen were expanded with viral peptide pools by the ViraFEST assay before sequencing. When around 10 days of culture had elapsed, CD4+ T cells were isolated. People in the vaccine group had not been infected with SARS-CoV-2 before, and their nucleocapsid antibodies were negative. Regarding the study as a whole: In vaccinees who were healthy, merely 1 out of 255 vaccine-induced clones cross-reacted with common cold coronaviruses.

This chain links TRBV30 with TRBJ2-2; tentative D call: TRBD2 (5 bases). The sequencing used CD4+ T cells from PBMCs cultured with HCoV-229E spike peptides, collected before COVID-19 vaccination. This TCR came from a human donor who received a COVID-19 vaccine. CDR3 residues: CAWSTGNGNTGELFF. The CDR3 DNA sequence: TGTGCCTGGAGCACGGGGAATGGGAACACCGGGGAGCTGTTTTTT.